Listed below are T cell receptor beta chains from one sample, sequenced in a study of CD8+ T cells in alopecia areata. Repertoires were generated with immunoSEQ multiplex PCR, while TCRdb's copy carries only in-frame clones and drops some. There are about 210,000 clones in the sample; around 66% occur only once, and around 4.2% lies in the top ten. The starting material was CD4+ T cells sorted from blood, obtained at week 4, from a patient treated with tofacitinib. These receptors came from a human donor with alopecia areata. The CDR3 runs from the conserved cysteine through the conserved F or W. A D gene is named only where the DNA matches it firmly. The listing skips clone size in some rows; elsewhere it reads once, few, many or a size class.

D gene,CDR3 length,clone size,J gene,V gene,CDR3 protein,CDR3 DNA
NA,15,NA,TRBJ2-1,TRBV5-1,CASSLGTENYNEQFF,TGCGCCAGCAGCCTCGGGACGGAAAACTACAATGAGCAGTTCTTC
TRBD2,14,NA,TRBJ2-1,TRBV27,CASSLSSSGGFPFF,TGTGCCAGCAGTTTATCTTCTAGCGGGGGTTTCCCGTTCTTC
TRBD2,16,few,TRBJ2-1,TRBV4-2,CASSQDARGGYNEQFF,TGTGCCAGCAGCCAAGATGCACGGGGGGGCTACAATGAGCAGTTCTTC
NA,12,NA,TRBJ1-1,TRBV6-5,CASSNPGTEAFF,TGTGCCAGCAGTAATCCGGGCACTGAAGCTTTCTTT
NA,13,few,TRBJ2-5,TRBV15,CATSRRLQETQYF,TGTGCCACCAGCAGACGGTTACAAGAGACCCAGTACTTC
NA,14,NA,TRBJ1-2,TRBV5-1,CASSLGSGENGYTF,TGCGCCAGCAGCTTGGGTTCAGGGGAGAATGGCTACACCTTC
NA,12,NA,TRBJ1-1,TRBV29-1,CSVKGGNTEAFF,TGCAGCGTCAAGGGTGGAAACACTGAAGCTTTCTTT
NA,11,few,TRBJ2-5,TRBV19,CASSMGETQYF,TGTGCCAGTAGTATGGGGGAGACCCAGTACTTC
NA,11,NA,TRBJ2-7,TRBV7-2,CASSFGIEQYF,TGTGCCAGCAGCTTCGGGATCGAGCAGTACTTC
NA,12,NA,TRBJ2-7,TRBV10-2,CASSDGGYEQYF,TGCGCCAGCAGTGACGGAGGCTACGAGCAGTACTTC
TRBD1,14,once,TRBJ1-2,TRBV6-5,CASSYLTTGVGYTF,TGTGCCAGCAGTTACCTAACGACAGGGGTCGGCTACACCTTC
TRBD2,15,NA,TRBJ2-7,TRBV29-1,CSVRTHSGGSYEQYF,TGCAGCGTTCGAACACATAGCGGGGGTTCCTACGAGCAGTACTTC
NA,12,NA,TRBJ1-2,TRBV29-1,CSAGTANYGYTF,TGCAGCGCTGGGACGGCAAACTATGGCTACACCTTC
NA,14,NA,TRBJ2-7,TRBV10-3,CAISDYGQPYEQYF,TGTGCCATCAGTGACTATGGACAGCCCTACGAGCAGTACTTC
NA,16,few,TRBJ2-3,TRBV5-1,CASSLAGQGHTDTQYF,TGCGCCAGCAGCTTGGCCGGGCAGGGACACACAGATACGCAGTATTTT
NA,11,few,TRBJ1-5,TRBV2,CASRADQPQHF,TGTGCCAGCAGAGCCGATCAGCCCCAGCATTTT
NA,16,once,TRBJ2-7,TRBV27,CASSSTAGIRAYEQYF,TGTGCCAGCAGTTCGACTGCAGGGATTCGAGCCTACGAGCAGTACTTC
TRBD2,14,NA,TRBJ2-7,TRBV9,CASSSSGTSYEQYF,TGTGCCAGCAGCAGCAGCGGGACCTCCTACGAGCAGTACTTC
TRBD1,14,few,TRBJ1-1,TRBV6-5,CASSYGQANTEAFF,TGTGCCAGCAGTTACGGACAGGCGAACACTGAAGCTTTCTTT
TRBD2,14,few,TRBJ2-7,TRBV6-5,CASSSGGVNNEQYF,TGTGCCAGCAGCAGCGGGGGGGTGAATAACGAGCAGTACTTC
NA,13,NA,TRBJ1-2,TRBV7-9,CASSLVAGYGYTF,TGTGCCAGCAGCTTAGTAGCAGGCTATGGCTACACCTTC
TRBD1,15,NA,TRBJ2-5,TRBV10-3,CAISDPHGQGGTQYF,TGTGCCATCAGTGACCCCCACGGACAGGGGGGGACCCAGTACTTC
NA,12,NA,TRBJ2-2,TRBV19,CASKPWNGELFF,TGTGCCAGTAAACCCTGGAACGGGGAGCTGTTTTTT
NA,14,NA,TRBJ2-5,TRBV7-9,CASSSRTAKETQYF,TGTGCCAGCAGCTCCAGGACAGCCAAAGAGACCCAGTACTTC
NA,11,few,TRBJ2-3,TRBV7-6,CASSSRDTQYF,TGTGCCAGCAGCTCAAGAGATACGCAGTATTTT
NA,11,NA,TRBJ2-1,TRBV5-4,CASSSYNEQFF,TGTGCCAGCAGCTCCTACAATGAGCAGTTCTTC
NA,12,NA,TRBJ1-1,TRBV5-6,CASSRDVGRAFF,TGTGCCAGCAGCCGGGACGTGGGGCGAGCTTTCTTT
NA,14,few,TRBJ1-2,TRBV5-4,CASSLPAIERGYTF,TGTGCCAGCAGCTTGCCGGCCATCGAGCGTGGCTACACCTTC
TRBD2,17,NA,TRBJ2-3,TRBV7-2,CASSFPPASGYTDTQYF,TGTGCCAGCAGCTTCCCCCCAGCTAGCGGGTACACAGATACGCAGTATTTT
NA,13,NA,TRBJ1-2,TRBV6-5,CASSPDRNYGYTF,TGTGCCAGCAGCCCCGACAGGAACTATGGCTACACCTTC
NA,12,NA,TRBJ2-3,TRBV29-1,CSAVGLTDTQYF,TGCAGCGCCGTAGGACTCACAGATACGCAGTATTTT